The 2 T cell receptor beta chains in this list originate from one sample, sequenced in a study of T-cell reconstitution after alpha-beta-depleted transplantation in children. This sample's TCRbeta library carried unique molecular identifier barcodes. Via MiXCR, TCRdb re-called the PCR reads, giving one row per CDR3 protein. The repertoire holds some 300,000 distinct CDR3 sequences, roughly a tenth seen once, with less than 9% in the top ten. This specimen consisted of PBMCs, obtained before TCRalphabeta/CD19-depleted stem cell transplant. The receptors stem from a boy younger than two with acute myeloid leukemia, due to receive a stem cell transplant.

The rearrangement uses TRBV28 and TRBJ1-2; 9 nucleotides agree with TRBD1. Germline CDR1 MDHEN, CDR2 SYDVKM. This CDR3 spans 14 amino acids. J gave up 4 bases and V 6 bases, and 6 bases lay outside the gene matches. CDR3 amino acids: CASRVGQGIYGYTF. CDR3 sequence (DNA): TGTGCCAGCAGGGTCGGACAGGGGATCTATGGCTACACCTTC.

This clonotype appeared many times. V is TRBV20-1 and J is TRBJ2-1, with a tentative D call TRBD2 (6 bases). The CDR3 runs 12 residues. The V gene lost 2 bases and the J gene lost 7 bases, with 9 bases spanning the gap. Germline V gene sequence: CDR1 DFQATT, CDR2 SNEGSKA (reference sequence). CDR3 coding DNA: TGCAGTGCTAGACTAGCGTGGAATGAGCAGTTCTTC. Translated, it gives CSARLAWNEQFF.